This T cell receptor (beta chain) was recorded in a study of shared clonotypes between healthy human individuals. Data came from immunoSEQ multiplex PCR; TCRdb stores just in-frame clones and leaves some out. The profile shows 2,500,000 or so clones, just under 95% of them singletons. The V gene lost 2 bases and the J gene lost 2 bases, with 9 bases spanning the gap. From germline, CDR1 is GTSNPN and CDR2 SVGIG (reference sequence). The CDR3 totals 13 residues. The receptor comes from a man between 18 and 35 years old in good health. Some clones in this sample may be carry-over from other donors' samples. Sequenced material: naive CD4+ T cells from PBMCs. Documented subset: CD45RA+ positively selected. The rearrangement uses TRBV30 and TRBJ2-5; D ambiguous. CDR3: CAWSTQLQETQYF. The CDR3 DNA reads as TGTGCCTGGAGTACACAGTTACAAGAGACCCAGTACTTC.